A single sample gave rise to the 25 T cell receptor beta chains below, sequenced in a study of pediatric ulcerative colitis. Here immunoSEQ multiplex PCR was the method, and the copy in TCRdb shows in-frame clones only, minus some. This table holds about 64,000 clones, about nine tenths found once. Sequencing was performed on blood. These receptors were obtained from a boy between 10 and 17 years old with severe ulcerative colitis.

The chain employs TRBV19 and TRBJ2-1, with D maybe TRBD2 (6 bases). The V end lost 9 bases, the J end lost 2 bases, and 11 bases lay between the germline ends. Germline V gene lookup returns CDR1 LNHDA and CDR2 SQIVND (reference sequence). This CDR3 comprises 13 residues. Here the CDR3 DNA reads TGTGCCAGCGGGAGTCAGGCCTACAATGAGCAGTTCTTC. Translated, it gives CASGSQAYNEQFF.

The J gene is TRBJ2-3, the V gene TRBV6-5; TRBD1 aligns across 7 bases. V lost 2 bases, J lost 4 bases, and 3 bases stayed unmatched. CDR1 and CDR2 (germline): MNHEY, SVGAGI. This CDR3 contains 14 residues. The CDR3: CASSYRQGSDTQYF. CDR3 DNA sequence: TGTGCCAGCAGTTACAGACAGGGATCAGATACGCAGTATTTT.

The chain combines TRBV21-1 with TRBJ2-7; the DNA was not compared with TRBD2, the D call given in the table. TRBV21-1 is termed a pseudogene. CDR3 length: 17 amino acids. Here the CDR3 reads CASSMLPFREGTYEQYF. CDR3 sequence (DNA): TGTGCCAGCAGCATGCTGCCTTTTCGGGAGGGGACCTACGAGCAGTACTTC.

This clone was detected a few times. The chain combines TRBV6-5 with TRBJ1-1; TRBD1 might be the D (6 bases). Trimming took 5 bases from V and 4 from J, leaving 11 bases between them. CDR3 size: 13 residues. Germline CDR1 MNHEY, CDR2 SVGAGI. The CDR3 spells CASSAEGGTEAFF. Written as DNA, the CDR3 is TGTGCCAGCAGTGCCGAAGGGGGCACTGAAGCTTTCTTT.

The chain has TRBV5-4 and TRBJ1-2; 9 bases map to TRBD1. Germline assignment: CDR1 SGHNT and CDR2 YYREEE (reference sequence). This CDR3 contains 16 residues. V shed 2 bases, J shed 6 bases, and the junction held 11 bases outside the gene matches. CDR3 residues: CASSFGGQGGRDGYTF. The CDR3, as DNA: TGTGCCAGCAGCTTTGGGGGACAGGGAGGGAGAGATGGCTACACCTTC.

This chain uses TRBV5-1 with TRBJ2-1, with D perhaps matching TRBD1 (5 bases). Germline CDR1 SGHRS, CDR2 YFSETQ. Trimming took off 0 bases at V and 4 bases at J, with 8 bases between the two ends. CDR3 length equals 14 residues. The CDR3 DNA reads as TGCGCCAGCAGCTTGGAGGACACATACAATGAGCAGTTCTTC. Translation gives CASSLEDTYNEQFF. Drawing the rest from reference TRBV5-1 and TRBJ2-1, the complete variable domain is KAGVTQTPRYLIKTRGQQVTLSCSPISGHRSVSWYQQTPGQGLQFLFEYFSETQRNKGNFPGRFSGRQFSNSRSEMNVSTLELGDSALYLCASSLEDTYNEQFFGPGTRLTVL.

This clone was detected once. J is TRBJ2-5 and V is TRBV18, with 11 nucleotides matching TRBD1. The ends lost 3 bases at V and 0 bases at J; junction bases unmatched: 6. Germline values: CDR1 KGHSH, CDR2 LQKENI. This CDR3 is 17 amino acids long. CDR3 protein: CASSPRTGGQYQETQYF. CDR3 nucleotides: TGTGCCAGCTCACCTAGGACAGGGGGCCAGTACCAAGAGACCCAGTACTTC.

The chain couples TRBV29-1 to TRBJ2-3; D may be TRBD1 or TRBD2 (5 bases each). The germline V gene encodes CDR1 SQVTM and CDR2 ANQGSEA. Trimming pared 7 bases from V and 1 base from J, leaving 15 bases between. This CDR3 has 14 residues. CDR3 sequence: CSADLGGGTDTQYF. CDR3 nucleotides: TGCAGCGCCGACCTTGGGGGAGGCACAGATACGCAGTATTTT.

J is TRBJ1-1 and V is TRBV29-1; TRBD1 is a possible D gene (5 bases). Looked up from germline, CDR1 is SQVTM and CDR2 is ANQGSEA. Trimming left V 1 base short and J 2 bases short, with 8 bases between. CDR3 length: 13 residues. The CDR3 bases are TGCAGCGTTGAAGGACAGATTAACACTGAAGCTTTCTTT. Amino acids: CSVEGQINTEAFF.

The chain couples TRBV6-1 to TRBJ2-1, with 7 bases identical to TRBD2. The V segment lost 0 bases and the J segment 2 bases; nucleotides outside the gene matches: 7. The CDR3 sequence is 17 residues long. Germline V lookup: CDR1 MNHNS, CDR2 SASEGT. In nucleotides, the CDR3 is TGTGCCAGCAGTGAAGCACGGGCGGGAGTCGCCTACAATGAGCAGTTCTTC. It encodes CASSEARAGVAYNEQFF.

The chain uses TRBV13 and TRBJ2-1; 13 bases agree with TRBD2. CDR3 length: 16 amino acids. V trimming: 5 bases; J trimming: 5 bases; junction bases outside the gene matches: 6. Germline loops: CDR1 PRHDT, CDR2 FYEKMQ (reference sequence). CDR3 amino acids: CASSTRGLAGDNEQFF. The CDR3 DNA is TGTGCCAGCAGCACTAGAGGACTAGCGGGAGACAATGAGCAGTTCTTC.

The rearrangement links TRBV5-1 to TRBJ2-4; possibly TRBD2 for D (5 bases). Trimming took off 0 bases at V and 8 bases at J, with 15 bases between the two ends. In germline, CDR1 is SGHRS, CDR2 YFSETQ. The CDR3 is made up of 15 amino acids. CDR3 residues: CASSLVARAEDIQYF. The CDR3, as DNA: TGCGCCAGCAGCTTGGTGGCGCGGGCAGAGGACATTCAGTACTTC.

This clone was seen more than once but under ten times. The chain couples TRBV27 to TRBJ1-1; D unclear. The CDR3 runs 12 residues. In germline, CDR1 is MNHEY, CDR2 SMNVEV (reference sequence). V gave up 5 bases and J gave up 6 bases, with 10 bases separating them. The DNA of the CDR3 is TGTGCCAGCAGTGGAACAGCTCCTGAAGCTTTCTTT. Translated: CASSGTAPEAFF.

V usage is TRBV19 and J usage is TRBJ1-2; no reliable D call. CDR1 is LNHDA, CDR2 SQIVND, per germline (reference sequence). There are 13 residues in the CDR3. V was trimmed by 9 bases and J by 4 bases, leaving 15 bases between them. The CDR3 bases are TGTGCCAGCTCGGGTGCCAGGACCTATGGCTACACCTTC. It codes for CASSGARTYGYTF.

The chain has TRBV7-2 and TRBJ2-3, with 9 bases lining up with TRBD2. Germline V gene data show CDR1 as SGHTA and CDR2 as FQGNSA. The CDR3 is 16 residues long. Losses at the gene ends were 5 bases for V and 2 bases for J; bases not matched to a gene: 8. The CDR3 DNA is TGTGCCAGCAGCAAAGCTAGCGGGATCGCCACAGATACGCAGTATTTT. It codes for CASSKASGIATDTQYF.

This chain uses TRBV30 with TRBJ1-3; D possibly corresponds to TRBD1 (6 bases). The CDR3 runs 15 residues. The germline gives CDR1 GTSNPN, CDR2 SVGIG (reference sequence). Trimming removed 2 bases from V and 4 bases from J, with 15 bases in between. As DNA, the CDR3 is TGTGCCTGGAGTATATTCGGGGGCCTGGGAAACACCATATATTTT. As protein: CAWSIFGGLGNTIYF.

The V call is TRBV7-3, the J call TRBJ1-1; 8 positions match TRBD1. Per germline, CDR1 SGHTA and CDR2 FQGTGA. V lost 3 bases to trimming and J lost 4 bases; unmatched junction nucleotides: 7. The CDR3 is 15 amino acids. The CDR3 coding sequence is TGTGCCAGCAGCTTGACAGGGGAAGTCGGCACTGAAGCTTTCTTT. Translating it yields CASSLTGEVGTEAFF.

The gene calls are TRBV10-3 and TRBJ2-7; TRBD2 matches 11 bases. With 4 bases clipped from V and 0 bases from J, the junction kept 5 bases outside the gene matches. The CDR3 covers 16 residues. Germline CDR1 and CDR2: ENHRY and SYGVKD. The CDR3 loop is CAISATGTSGSYEQYF. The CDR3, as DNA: TGTGCCATCAGTGCAACCGGGACTAGCGGCTCCTACGAGCAGTACTTC.

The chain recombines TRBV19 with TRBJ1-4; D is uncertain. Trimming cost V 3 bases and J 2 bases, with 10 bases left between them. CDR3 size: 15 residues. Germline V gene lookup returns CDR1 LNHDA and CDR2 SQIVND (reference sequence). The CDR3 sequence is CASSIYMATNEKLFF. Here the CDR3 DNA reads TGTGCCAGTAGTATTTACATGGCGACTAATGAAAAACTGTTTTTT.

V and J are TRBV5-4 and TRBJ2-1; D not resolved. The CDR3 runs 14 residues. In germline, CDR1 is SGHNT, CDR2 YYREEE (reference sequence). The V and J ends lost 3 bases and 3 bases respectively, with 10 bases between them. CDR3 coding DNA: TGTGCCAGCAGCTCCTTGGGCGACTACAATGAGCAGTTCTTC. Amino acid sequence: CASSSLGDYNEQFF.

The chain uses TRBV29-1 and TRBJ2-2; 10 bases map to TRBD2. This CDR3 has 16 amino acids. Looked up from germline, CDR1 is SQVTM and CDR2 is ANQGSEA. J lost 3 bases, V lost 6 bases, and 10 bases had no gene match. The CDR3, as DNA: TGCAGCGTCGGACCTCCTAGCGGGAGATACACCGGGGAGCTGTTTTTT. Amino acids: CSVGPPSGRYTGELFF.

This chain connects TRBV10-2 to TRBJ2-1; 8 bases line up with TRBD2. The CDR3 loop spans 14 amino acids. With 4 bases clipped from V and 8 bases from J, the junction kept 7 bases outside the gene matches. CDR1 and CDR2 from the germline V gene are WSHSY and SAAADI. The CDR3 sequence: CASSVSGTRDEQFF. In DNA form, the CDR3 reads TGCGCCAGCAGTGTTAGCGGGACGAGGGATGAGCAGTTCTTC.

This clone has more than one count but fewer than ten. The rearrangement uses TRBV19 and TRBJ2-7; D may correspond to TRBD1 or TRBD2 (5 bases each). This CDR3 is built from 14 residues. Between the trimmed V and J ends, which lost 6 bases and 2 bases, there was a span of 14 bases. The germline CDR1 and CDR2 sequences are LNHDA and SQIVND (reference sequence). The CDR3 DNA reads TGTGCCAGTAGCGACGGGGACGGAACCTACGAGCAGTACTTC. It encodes CASSDGDGTYEQYF.

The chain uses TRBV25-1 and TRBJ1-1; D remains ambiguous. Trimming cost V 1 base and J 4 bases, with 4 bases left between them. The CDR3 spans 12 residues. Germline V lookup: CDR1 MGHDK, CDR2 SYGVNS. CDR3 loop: CASSEWGTEAFF. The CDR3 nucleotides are TGTGCCAGCAGTGAATGGGGCACTGAAGCTTTCTTT.

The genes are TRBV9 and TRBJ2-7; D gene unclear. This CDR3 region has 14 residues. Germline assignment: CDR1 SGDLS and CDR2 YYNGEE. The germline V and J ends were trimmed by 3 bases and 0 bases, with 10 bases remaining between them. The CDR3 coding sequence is TGTGCCAGCAGCGCCAATCTTGGCTCCTACGAGCAGTACTTC. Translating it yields CASSANLGSYEQYF.